This T cell receptor (beta chain) was recorded in a study of siplizumab effects on memory and regulatory T cells. Generated by immunoSEQ multiplex PCR, the TCRdb table keeps only in-frame clones and is missing some. Of 100,000 or so clones in the sample, about nine tenths were seen once. A word on this clone: Its antigen is not identified.

Points from the study as a whole: Siplizumab cultures yielded proliferating Tregs whose suppressive function was not confirmed. Under siplizumab, an average approximately 71% of mappable alloreactive CD4+ clones were Treg-derived, compared with approximately 25% in controls.

CDR1 and CDR2 from the germline V gene are LNHDA and SQIVND (reference sequence). The CDR3 is 16 amino acids. J gave up 2 bases and V 5 bases, and 8 bases lay outside the gene matches. The chain combines TRBV19 with TRBJ2-7; TRBD2 aligns across 11 bases. The sequencing input was non-Treg CD4+ T cells sorted from blood. The TCR comes from a human donor in good health. The CDR3 DNA reads as TGTGCCAGTAGTGCCCCGGGACTAGCGGCAACCTACGAGCAGTACTTC. Translating it yields CASSAPGLAATYEQYF.